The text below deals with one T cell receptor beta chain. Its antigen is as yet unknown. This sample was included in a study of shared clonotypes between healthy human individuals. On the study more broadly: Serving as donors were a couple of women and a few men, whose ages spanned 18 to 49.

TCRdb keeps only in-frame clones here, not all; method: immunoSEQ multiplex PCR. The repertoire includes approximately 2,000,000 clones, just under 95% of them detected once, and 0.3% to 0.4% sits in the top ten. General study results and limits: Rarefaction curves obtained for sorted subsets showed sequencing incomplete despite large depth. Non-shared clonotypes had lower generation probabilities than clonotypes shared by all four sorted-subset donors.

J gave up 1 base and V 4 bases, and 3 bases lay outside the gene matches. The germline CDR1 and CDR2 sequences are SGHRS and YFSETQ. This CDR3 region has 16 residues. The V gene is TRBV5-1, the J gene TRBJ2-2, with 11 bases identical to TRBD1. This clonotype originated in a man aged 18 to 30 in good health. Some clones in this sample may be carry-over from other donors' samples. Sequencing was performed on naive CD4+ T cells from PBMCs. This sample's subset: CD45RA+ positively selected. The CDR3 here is CASSLGQGVNTGELFF. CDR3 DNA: TGCGCCAGCAGCCTGGGACAGGGGGTGAACACCGGGGAGCTGTTTTTT.